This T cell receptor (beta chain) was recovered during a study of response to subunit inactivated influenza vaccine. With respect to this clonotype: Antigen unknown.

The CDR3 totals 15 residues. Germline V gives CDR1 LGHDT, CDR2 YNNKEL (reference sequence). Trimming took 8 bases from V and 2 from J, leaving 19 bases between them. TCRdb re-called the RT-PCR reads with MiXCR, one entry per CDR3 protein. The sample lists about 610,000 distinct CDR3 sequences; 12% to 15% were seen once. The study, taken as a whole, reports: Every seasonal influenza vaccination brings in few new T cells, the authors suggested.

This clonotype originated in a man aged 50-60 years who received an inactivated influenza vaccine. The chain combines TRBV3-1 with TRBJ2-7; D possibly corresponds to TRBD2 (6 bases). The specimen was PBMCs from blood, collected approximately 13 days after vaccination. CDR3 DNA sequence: TGTGCCAGCCATAGCCAAAGTGGAGGGACCTACGAGCAGTACTTC. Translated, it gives CASHSQSGGTYEQYF.